Each of the 8 T cell receptor beta chains below was sequenced from the same sample in a study of T-cell reconstitution after alpha-beta-depleted transplantation in children. Unique molecular identifiers were incorporated when the TCRbeta library was constructed. Each CDR3 protein gets one entry after TCRdb re-called the PCR reads with MiXCR. The data hold nearly 400,000 distinct CDR3 sequences, with just over 20% observed a single time. This material consisted of PBMCs from the stem cell graft donor, taken from the stem cell graft. These receptors were collected from a human donor who donated a stem cell graft to a child with acute myeloid leukemia.

The rearrangement uses TRBV5-1 and TRBJ1-5; tentatively, D is TRBD1 (5 bases). Per germline, CDR1 SGHRS and CDR2 YFSETQ. The CDR3 totals 14 residues. Trimming left V 5 bases short and J 4 bases short, with 13 bases between. CDR3 DNA sequence: TGCGCCAGCAGTGATGGGACGGGAAATCAGCCCCAGCATTTT. This translates into CASSDGTGNQPQHF. The complete variable domain, with remaining parts taken from reference TRBV5-1 and TRBJ1-5, reads KAGVTQTPRYLIKTRGQQVTLSCSPISGHRSVSWYQQTPGQGLQFLFEYFSETQRNKGNFPGRFSGRQFSNSRSEMNVSTLELGDSALYLCASSDGTGNQPQHFGDGTRLSIL.

In this sample, this clonotype turned up a few times. The rearrangement joins TRBV20-1 to TRBJ2-2; D is ambiguous. This CDR3 comprises 13 residues. CDR1 and CDR2 (germline): DFQATT, SNEGSKA (reference sequence). The germline V and J ends were trimmed by 1 base and 6 bases, with 9 bases remaining between them. CDR3 residues: CSARVPGSGELFF. The CDR3 coding sequence is TGCAGTGCTAGAGTTCCGGGCTCCGGGGAGCTGTTTTTT.

This chain connects TRBV4-1 to TRBJ1-5; 8 bases fit TRBD1. The length of the CDR3 is 15 residues. V shed 4 bases, J shed 3 bases, and the junction held 5 bases outside the gene matches. CDR1 and CDR2 (germline): MGHRA, YSYEKL. The CDR3 loop reads CASSRGTGDNQPQHF. The CDR3 DNA sequence: TGCGCCAGCAGCCGCGGGACAGGTGACAATCAGCCCCAGCATTTT.

In regard to this clonotype: A much larger clone is a single base away; this may be a read error. The conserved phenylalanine or tryptophan normally closing the CDR3 is absent here, so this likely arose from a read error. The chain uses TRBV5-1 and TRBJ1-1, with a possible D match to TRBD1 (5 bases). The germline V and J ends were trimmed by 7 bases and 3 bases, with 7 bases remaining between them. The germline V gene encodes CDR1 SGHRS and CDR2 YFSETQ. The CDR3 length is 11 residues. The chain's CDR3 is CASGGDTEAFS. CDR3 DNA: TGCGCCAGCGGAGGGGACACTGAAGCTTTCTCT.

This clonotype was observed a few times. The V gene is TRBV12-3 or TRBV12-4, the J gene TRBJ2-1; 8 bases match TRBD2. This CDR3 comprises 14 residues. V was pared by 4 bases and J by 6 bases, with 5 bases of the junction left unmatched. The DNA of the CDR3 is TGTGCCAGCAGTTCCACCGGGACTAGCAATGAGCAGTTCTTC. Amino acids: CASSSTGTSNEQFF.

Only a few counts were recorded for this clonotype. The chain uses TRBV28 and TRBJ2-4, with TRBD2 matching over 7 bases. Germline assignment: CDR1 MDHEN and CDR2 SYDVKM. The J segment lost 2 bases and the V segment lost 10 bases, leaving 5 bases of the junction unmatched. The CDR3 totals 13 residues. The CDR3 spells CATQGGPKNIQYF. DNA for the CDR3: TGTGCCACTCAGGGAGGGCCCAAAAACATTCAGTACTTC.

At least ten counts were recorded for this clonotype. The gene calls are TRBV9 and TRBJ2-5, with TRBD2 identical over 11 bases. Trimming removed 0 bases from V and 5 bases from J; junction bases left unmatched: 6. Germline V gene lookup returns CDR1 SGDLS and CDR2 YYNGEE. CDR3 length: 16 residues. The CDR3 reads CASSVGLAGGYETQYF. In DNA, the CDR3 is TGTGCCAGCAGCGTAGGGCTAGCGGGAGGTTATGAGACCCAGTACTTC.

V and J are TRBV20-1 and TRBJ1-1, with D possibly being TRBD1 (6 bases). This CDR3 comprises 14 residues. Germline V gives CDR1 DFQATT, CDR2 SNEGSKA (reference sequence). The V end lost 6 bases, the J end lost 3 bases, and 17 bases lay between the germline ends. The CDR3 coding sequence is TGCAGTGCCGATAGGGGGGGCGGGGACACTGAAGCTTTCTTT. As protein: CSADRGGGDTEAFF.